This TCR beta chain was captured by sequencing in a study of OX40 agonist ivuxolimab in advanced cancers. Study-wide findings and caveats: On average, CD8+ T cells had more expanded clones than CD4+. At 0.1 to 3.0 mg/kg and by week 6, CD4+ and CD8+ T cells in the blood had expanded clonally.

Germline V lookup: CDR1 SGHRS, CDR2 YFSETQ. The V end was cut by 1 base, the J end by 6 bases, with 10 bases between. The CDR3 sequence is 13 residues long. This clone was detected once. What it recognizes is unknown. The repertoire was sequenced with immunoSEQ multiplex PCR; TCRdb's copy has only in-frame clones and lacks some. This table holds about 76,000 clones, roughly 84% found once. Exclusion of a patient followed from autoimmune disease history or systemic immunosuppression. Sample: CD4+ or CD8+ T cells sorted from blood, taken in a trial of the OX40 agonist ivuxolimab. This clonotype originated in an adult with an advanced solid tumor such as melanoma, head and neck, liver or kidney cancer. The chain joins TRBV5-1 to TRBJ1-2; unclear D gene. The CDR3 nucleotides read TGCGCCAGCAGCTTGTCGCCGGATAATGGCTACACCTTC. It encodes CASSLSPDNGYTF.